Here is one T cell receptor (beta chain) with its context. The data originate from a study of blood T cell repertoires in COVID-19. Study as a whole: Acute and convalescent COVID-19 specimens originated in the United States, Italy and Spain. The cDNA or gDNA used as material had been derived from T cells, B-cell-depleted T cells, or PBMCs.

As processed by the authors: Cell counts per sample came from amplifying reference gene primers. Clones were read by immunoSEQ multiplex PCR, and TCRdb kept only the in-frame ones, dropping some. The D gene and trimming were derived from the DNA, and the V and J assignments and clone size from that table. The sample includes about 440,000 clones, 85% to 90% of them seen just once. Germline CDR1 is SGHRS and CDR2 is YFSETQ. Trimming removed 4 bases at V and 4 bases at J, with 17 bases between. This CDR3 comprises 15 residues. Sequenced: peripheral blood. The clonotype was recovered from a young woman with acute or convalescent COVID-19. V is TRBV5-1 and J is TRBJ2-5; tentative D call: TRBD1 (6 bases). CDR3: CASSGTGYRVETQYF. DNA for the CDR3: TGCGCCAGCAGCGGTACAGGGTATAGAGTAGAGACCCAGTACTTC.